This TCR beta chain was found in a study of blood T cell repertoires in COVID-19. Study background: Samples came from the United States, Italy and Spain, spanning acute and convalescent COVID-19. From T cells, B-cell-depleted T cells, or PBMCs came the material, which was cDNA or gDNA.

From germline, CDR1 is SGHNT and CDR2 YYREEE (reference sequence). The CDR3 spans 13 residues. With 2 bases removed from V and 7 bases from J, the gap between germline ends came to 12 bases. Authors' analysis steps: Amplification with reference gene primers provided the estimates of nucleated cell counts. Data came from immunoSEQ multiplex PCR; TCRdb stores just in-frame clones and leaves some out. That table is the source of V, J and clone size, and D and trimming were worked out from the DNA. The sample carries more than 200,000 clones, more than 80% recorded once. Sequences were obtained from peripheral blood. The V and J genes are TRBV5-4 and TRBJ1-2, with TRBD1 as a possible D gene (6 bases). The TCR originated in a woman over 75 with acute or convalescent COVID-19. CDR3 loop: CASSFKLQGGYTF. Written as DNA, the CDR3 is TGTGCCAGCAGCTTTAAATTACAGGGTGGCTACACCTTC.